The entry below gives a single T cell receptor (beta chain) sequence along with its context. This clone has just one count. Its antigen is not yet known. Base qualities are not provided; no much larger clone lies one nucleotide away. The record originates from a study of PD-1 blockade in classical Hodgkin lymphoma (dated by TCRdb to 2018 to 2020). Regarding the complete study: Nivolumab dosing was 3 mg/kg intravenously every 2 weeks, continuing until either disease progression or unacceptable toxicity. The study used CyTOF and TCR beta sequencing to define a peripheral blood immune signature of response to PD-1 blockade in classical Hodgkin lymphoma.

Looking up the germline V gene yields CDR1 KGHSH and CDR2 LQKENI. V lost 6 bases and J lost 7 bases; the stretch between them is 19 bases long. From the cysteine up to the phenylalanine, the CDR3 has a length of 15 residues. Only the CDR3 DNA is retained, 45 bases long and in frame from the first base. The Qiagen DNeasy kit was used to extract genomic DNA both from unsorted PBMCs and from the negatively selected CD4+ and CD8+ fractions. Amplification of TCR beta CDR3 regions was done by immunoSEQ multiplex PCR with primers that anneal to V and J segments. Amplification bias was minimized using a synthetic immune receptor repertoire, and residual bias was removed computationally after sequencing. Regarding the original processing steps: Repertoire diversity was quantified as the Shannon entropy index using custom Python scripts. Unsorted, CD4+ and CD8+ repertoires were analyzed separately, except in combined analyses where CD4+ and CD8+ sequences were merged in silico. A clone counted as expanded when the clone's frequency after treatment rose at least 2-fold relative to C1D1, and clones undetected at baseline were given a pseudocount of 0.5. Clones with 0 or 1 copy at C1D1 were defined as singleton clones, while clones with 2 or more copies were defined as non-singleton clones. Clones expanded in unsorted samples were assigned a CD4+, CD8+ or unknown annotation through matching of protein sequences in sorted samples from the same patient. Wilcoxon tests on paired samples were used to test diversity changes from C1D1 to C4D1. As stored in TCRdb, this immuneACCESS dataset retains in-frame rearrangements with V and J assigned. A fraction of the clones does not appear; measured against another copy, unresolved V genes explain less than half of the discrepancy, and the remainder lacks a known reason. The D gene and trimming were derived from the DNA, and the V and J assignments and clone size from that table. This sample comprises tens of thousands of clones, roughly 80% of them detected only once. Over 9.5% of the sample goes to the ten largest clones.

Explained via the paper, the time point label denotes: cycle 4 day 1 (C4D1), after about 6 weeks of nivolumab. Every trial patient had relapsed after autologous stem cell transplantation, and cohorts A, B and C differed in prior brentuximab vedotin exposure. The trial cohort comprised some 60 patients with relapsed/refractory classical Hodgkin lymphoma whose best overall responses were complete response, partial response or progressive disease. Trial patients were treated with single-agent nivolumab in the multi-cohort phase II CheckMate 205 trial. Best overall response was determined by an independent review committee according to the 2007 International Working Group response criteria. Trial PBMCs were collected just before the start of nivolumab (C1D1) and during therapy at cycle 2 day 1 and cycle 4 day 1. Peripheral blood was collected in 8 mL Vacutainer Cell Preparation Tubes, from which PBMCs were isolated by centrifugation and then cryopreserved.

What the study reported, not specific to this receptor: Patients starting nivolumab less than 1 year after ASCT had lower diversity and were excluded from later analyses to avoid confounding by immune reconstitution. Newly diagnosed patients were reported to have lower baseline TCR diversity than healthy donors, and relapsed/refractory patients were reported to have lower baseline TCR diversity still. Trial patients with a complete response had baseline diversity similar to that of newly diagnosed patients, while partial responders and progressors had significantly lower diversity. CD4+ but not CD8+ TCR diversity rose significantly by C4D1 (p=0.0027 vs p=0.16), most apparent in complete responders (p=0.02). The study was restricted to a single clinical trial cohort, and the causes of repertoire differences, possibly disease activity or prior therapy, were left undefined.

The chain employs TRBV18 and TRBJ2-1; 7 matching bases give a weak D call of TRBD2. The origin of this receptor is a human donor with classical Hodgkin lymphoma. Sequencing used peripheral blood mononuclear cells (PBMCs), obtained before the fourth cycle of nivolumab. The sequenced DNA is TGTGCCAGCTCCCGCGGGCGGGAGACAGGAAATGAGCAGTTCTTC. It is translated as CASSRGRETGNEQFF.